This is a list of T cell receptor beta chains from one sample in a study of beta chain features in type 1 diabetes. Only in-frame clones appear in the TCRdb table, and some are missing; sequencing was by immunoSEQ multiplex PCR. The data contain about 250,000 clones, under 13% of them singletons. Sequenced: naive CD4+ T cells from blood. Every receptor here comes from a man between 25 and 39 years old with type 1 diabetes. The CDR3 runs from the conserved cysteine through the conserved F or W. A D gene is named only where the DNA matches it firmly. Clone size appears in some rows only: once, few, many, or a class for an expanded clone.

>TRBJ1-1|many|-|TRBV29-1
TGCAGCGTTCGTGGACTTAACACTGAAGCTTTCTTT
CSVRGLNTEAFF
>TRBJ2-1|-|-|TRBV6-5
TGTGCCAGCACAACGAGGGTGTCGGATGAGCAGTTCTTC
CASTTRVSDEQFF
>TRBJ1-2|few|TRBD1|TRBV10-3
TGTGCCATCACGGGACAGCCTAAAAGATTCTTC
CAITGQPKRFF
>TRBJ1-1|few|-|TRBV15
TGTGCCACCAGCAGAGATCGCGGCATGAACACTGAAGCTTTCTTT
CATSRDRGMNTEAFF
>TRBJ2-1|-|TRBD2|TRBV5-4
TGTGCCAGCAGCTTGGGCGGGGGGGAATACAATGAGCAGTTCTTC
CASSLGGGEYNEQFF
>TRBJ2-2|few|TRBD2|TRBV4-1
TGCGCCAGCAGCCATCCTTCGGGGGGGGGCCACACCGGGGAGCTGTTTTTT
CASSHPSGGGHTGELFF
>TRBJ2-2|few|-|TRBV5-1
TGCGCCAGCAGCGTGGACACCCCGAACACCGGGGAGCTGTTTTTT
CASSVDTPNTGELFF
>TRBJ2-3|few|TRBD2|TRBV9
TGTGCCAGCAGCGTCCGGGGGGGGCCGGATACGCAGTATTTT
CASSVRGGPDTQYF
>TRBJ2-4|few|-|TRBV6-6
TGTGCCAGCAGTTACTCAGCGCAACGGAAAAACATTCAGTACTTC
CASSYSAQRKNIQYF
>TRBJ2-3|-|TRBD1|TRBV5-1
TGCGCCAGCAGCCCCGGGACAGGGGGAGATACGCAGTATTTT
CASSPGTGGDTQYF
>TRBJ2-3|-|TRBD1|TRBV6-5
TGTGCCAGCAGAAAAACAGGGGTTTACACAGATACGCAGTATTTT
CASRKTGVYTDTQYF
>TRBJ2-1|-|-|TRBV15
TGTGCCACCAGCAGAGATCCTGACTCGAGTGAGCAGTTCTTC
CATSRDPDSSEQFF
>TRBJ2-7|few|-|TRBV15
TGTGCCACCAGCAGAGACCCAGTCGACGAGCAGTACTTC
CATSRDPVDEQYF
>TRBJ2-7|few|-|TRBV5-1
TGCGCCAGCAGCTCCTCGGGACTCGAGCAGTACTTC
CASSSSGLEQYF
>TRBJ2-7|-|-|TRBV4-3
TGCGCCAGCAGCCAAGATTTAGCGGCCCGTGGTGAGCAGTACTTC
CASSQDLAARGEQYF
>TRBJ2-2|-|TRBD1|TRBV18
TGTGCCAGCTCATACAGGGGATCGAACACCGGGGAGCTGTTTTTT
CASSYRGSNTGELFF
>TRBJ2-7|few|TRBD2|TRBV11-2
TGTGCCAGCAGCTTATCTCCGGGACTACCCCGTGGGGAGCAGTACTTC
CASSLSPGLPRGEQYF
>TRBJ1-2|few|-|TRBV2
TGTGCCAGCAGTGAAAGTCAGAACTATGGCTACACCTTC
CASSESQNYGYTF
>TRBJ2-6|few|TRBD2|TRBV5-4
TGTGCCAGCAGCATCCAGAGCGGGGGTGGGGCCAACGTCCTGACTTTC
CASSIQSGGGANVLTF
>TRBJ1-2|-|TRBD1|TRBV9
TGTGCCAGCAGTTCAAACCCCCCGGGACAGGGCCTCGACTTC
CASSSNPPGQGLDF
>TRBJ2-1|-|-|TRBV19
TGTGCCAGTAGTATATGGGGGCAAATGCCTTTCTTC
CASSIWGQMPFF
>TRBJ2-7|few|TRBD2|TRBV6-1
TGTGCCAGCAGTGAGGGACTAGCGGGGAGGTACTACGAGCAGTACTTC
CASSEGLAGRYYEQYF
>TRBJ2-7|-|-|TRBV11-2
TGTGCCAGCAGCTCCCTAGTTTCCGAGCAGTACTTC
CASSSLVSEQYF
>TRBJ1-2|few|-|TRBV20-1
TGCAGTGCCTCGTTGAGCTATGGCTACACCTTC
CSASLSYGYTF
>TRBJ1-1|few|TRBD1|TRBV7-9
TGTGCCAGCAGCGGTACAGGGGGCGAAGACACTGAAGCTTTCTTT
CASSGTGGEDTEAFF
>TRBJ1-1|-|-|TRBV30
TGTGCCTGGACGGACAGTCCGAACACTGAAGCTTTCTTT
CAWTDSPNTEAFF
>TRBJ2-3|few|TRBD2|TRBV7-2
TGTGCCAGCAGCCCCAGCGGGGGGAACACAGATACGCAGTATTTT
CASSPSGGNTDTQYF
>TRBJ2-7|-|-|TRBV7-6
TGTGCCAGCAGCTTAGATCTAGAGTCCTACGAGCAGTACTTC
CASSLDLESYEQYF
>TRBJ2-5|-|TRBD1|TRBV7-2
TGTGCCAGCAGGCCGGGACAGGGGGAGACCCAGTACTTC
CASRPGQGETQYF
>TRBJ2-1|-|TRBD2|TRBV5-1
TGCGCCAGCAGCTTACCTGGGACTAGCGGGGGCAATGAGCAGTTCTTC
CASSLPGTSGGNEQFF
>TRBJ1-6|few|-|TRBV23-1
TGCGCCAGCAGTCAATCTGACAGAGCTTTCTCACCCCTCCACTTT
CASSQSDRAFSPLHF
>TRBJ2-7|-|TRBD1|TRBV5-1
TGCGCCAGCAGCTTGGAGACAGGGGACTCCTACGAGCAGTACTTC
CASSLETGDSYEQYF
>TRBJ1-4|-|-|TRBV7-9
TGTGCCAGCAGCCCATCACACGGGGAAAAACTGTTTTTT
CASSPSHGEKLFF
>TRBJ1-5|-|-|TRBV4-1
TGCGCCAGCAGCCACCAGGCGGGGGAAAATCAGCCCCAGCATTTT
CASSHQAGENQPQHF
>TRBJ2-3|-|-|TRBV30
TGTGCCTGGAGGATGGGACTGAATACGCAGTATTTT
CAWRMGLNTQYF
>TRBJ1-5|-|TRBD1|TRBV9
TGTGCCAGCAGCGTTGGACAGGATCAGCCCCAGCATTTT
CASSVGQDQPQHF
>TRBJ1-5|few|-|TRBV19
TGTGCCAGTAGTGTCCAGGGGATTCAGCCCCAGCATTTT
CASSVQGIQPQHF
>TRBJ1-4|few|-|TRBV12-5
TGTGCTAGTGGTTTGGTACGGGAAGGTCGGGAAAAACTGTTTTTT
CASGLVREGREKLFF
>TRBJ2-4|-|-|TRBV19
TGTGCCAGTAGTATAGACCTGGGCACCAAAAACATTCAGTACTTC
CASSIDLGTKNIQYF
>TRBJ1-2|-|-|TRBV27
TGTGCCAGCAGTTTATCAGGAGGGTTCTATGGCTACACCTTC
CASSLSGGFYGYTF
>TRBJ1-2|few|-|TRBV6-5
TGTGCCAGCAGATACGCAGGGCAATCCTATGGCTACACCTTC
CASRYAGQSYGYTF
>TRBJ2-1|-|TRBD2|TRBV11-2
TGTGCCAGCAGCTTAAACGGGGGGGCCTACAATGAGCAGTTCTTC
CASSLNGGAYNEQFF
>TRBJ2-1|-|TRBD2|TRBV5-4
TGTGCCAGCAACCGCCCCGCGGGGGATGAGCAGTTCTTC
CASNRPAGDEQFF
>TRBJ2-5|few|-|TRBV19
TGTGCCAGTAGTGCTAAAAATGAAGAGACCCAGTACTTC
CASSAKNEETQYF
>TRBJ2-7|few|-|TRBV4-1
TGCGCCAGCAGCCGGATGGGGGGAAGACCAGAGCAGTACTTC
CASSRMGGRPEQYF
>TRBJ2-5|few|-|TRBV25-1
TGTGCCAGCAGTGAACTTCAGGGGTATAGAGAGACCCAGTACTTC
CASSELQGYRETQYF
>TRBJ1-1|-|-|TRBV25-1
TGTGCCAGCAGTGAGTTCGGGGGGCACACTGAAGCTTTCTTT
CASSEFGGHTEAFF
>TRBJ2-6|-|TRBD2|TRBV28
TGTGCCAGCAGTTTGGCGGGGGTATCGGGGGCCAACGTCCTGACTTTC
CASSLAGVSGANVLTF
>TRBJ2-7|few|TRBD2|TRBV18
TGTGCCAGCTCGGAACGACTAGCGGGCGCCGAGCAGTACTTC
CASSERLAGAEQYF
>TRBJ1-4|-|-|TRBV6-1
TGTGCCAGCAGTGATTACAGGGACGGTGAAAAACTGTTTTTT
CASSDYRDGEKLFF
>TRBJ2-5|-|-|TRBV5-1
TGCGCCAGCAGCTTGTCAGGAGAGACCCAGTACTTC
CASSLSGETQYF
>TRBJ2-7|few|-|TRBV7-9
TGTGCCAGCACTTTTTCTAGGGGGACAGAGCAGTACTTC
CASTFSRGTEQYF
>TRBJ2-6|-|-|TRBV9
TGTGCCAGCAGCAATTCGGAGGGCGCGGGGGCCAACGTCCTGACTTTC
CASSNSEGAGANVLTF